This TCR beta chain was documented in a study of cytomegalovirus exposure and HLA in healthy donors. It was with 60 Vbeta and 13 Jbeta primers that the PCR ran. Measured with immunoSEQ multiplex PCR; TCRdb has only the in-frame clones, and not every one. The sample has under 200,000 clones, around three quarters seen once. Germline loops: CDR1 LNHDA, CDR2 SQIVND (reference sequence). V gave up 5 bases and J gave up 3 bases, with 13 bases separating them. The CDR3 has 15 amino acids. The TCR was taken from a woman younger than 45 in good health and CMV-seropositive. The sequencing sample was made of PBMCs. The chain joins TRBV19 to TRBJ1-4; possibly TRBD1 for D (6 bases). CDR3 loop: CASSGGRVANEKLFF. The CDR3 coding sequence is TGTGCCAGTAGTGGGGGCAGGGTAGCTAATGAAAAACTGTTTTTT.